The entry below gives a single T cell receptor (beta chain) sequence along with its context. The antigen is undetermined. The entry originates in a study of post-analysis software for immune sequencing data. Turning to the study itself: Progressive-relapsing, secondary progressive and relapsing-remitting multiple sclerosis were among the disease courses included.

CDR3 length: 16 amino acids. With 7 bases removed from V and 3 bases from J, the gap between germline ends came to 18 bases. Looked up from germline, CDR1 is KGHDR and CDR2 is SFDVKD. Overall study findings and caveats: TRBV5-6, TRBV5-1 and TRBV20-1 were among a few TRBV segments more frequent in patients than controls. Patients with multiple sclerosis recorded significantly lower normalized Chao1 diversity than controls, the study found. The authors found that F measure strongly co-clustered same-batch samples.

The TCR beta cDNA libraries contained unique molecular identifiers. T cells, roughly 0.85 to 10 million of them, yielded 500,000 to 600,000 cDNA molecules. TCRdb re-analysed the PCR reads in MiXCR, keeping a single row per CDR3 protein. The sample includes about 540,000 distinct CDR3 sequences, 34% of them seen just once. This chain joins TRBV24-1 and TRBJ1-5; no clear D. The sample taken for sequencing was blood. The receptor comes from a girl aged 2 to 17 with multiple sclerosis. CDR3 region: CATSIGGDFDNQPQHF. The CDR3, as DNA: TGTGCCACCAGCATAGGCGGGGATTTCGACAATCAGCCCCAGCATTTT.